One sample yielded the 32 T cell receptor beta chains listed below, sequenced in a study of tissue T cells after allogeneic stem cell transplantation. Clones were read by immunoSEQ multiplex PCR, and TCRdb kept only the in-frame ones, dropping some. The sample contains 4,500 or so clones, less than 40% of which appear only once. Time point defined: mouse harvest day 14 after allogeneic transplant. Each mouse received 10^7 T-cell-depleted marrow cells plus 10^6 splenic CD5+ T cells by tail vein. Sequenced material: skin. These receptors were taken from a female BALB/c mouse given C57BL/6 T cells with graft-versus-host disease after an allogeneic hematopoietic cell transplant.

Note on this clone: Each gene name is a mouse one. The read halts 1 residue ahead of the CDR3 end, with the missing end drawn from the germline J gene. The same CDR3 arises from other DNA sequences in this sample as well. V and J are TRBV26 and TRBJ1-3; 8 bases are a match to TRBD1. The length of the CDR3 is 14 residues. Per germline, CDR1 KGHPV and CDR2 FQNQEV (reference sequence). V lost 4 bases, J lost 4 bases, and 3 bases stayed unmatched. This CDR3 is CASSPDRAGNTLYF. Partial CDR3 DNA: TGTGCCAGCAGTCCGGACAGGGCCGGAAATACGCTCTAT.

As concerns this clone: Gene names are mouse gene names. The read ends 1 residue before the CDR3 terminus; that terminus is restored from the germline J gene. The chain carries TRBV26 and TRBJ2-5, with no clear D. The length of the CDR3 is 16 residues. The V gene's germline CDR1 is KGHPV and CDR2 FQNQEV (reference sequence). Trimming shortened V by 0 bases and J by 0 bases, and 10 bases separated the two germline ends. Incomplete CDR3 DNA: TGTGCCAGCAGTCTGTCCCCGACAATTAACCAAGACACCCAGTAC. Amino acids: CASSLSPTINQDTQY. The CDR3 as a whole reads CASSLSPTINQDTQYF.

In regard to this clone: Gene names refer to mouse genes. The read falls 1 residue short of the CDR3 end, and the missing part is taken from the germline J gene. The V gene is TRBV23, the J gene TRBJ1-2; whether TRBD1, the table's D call, matches the DNA was not checked. Germline CDR1 and CDR2: KGHTA and FQNQQP. This CDR3 has 16 amino acids. CDR3 loop: CSSSPQGGIANSDYTF. The CDR3 bases that were read are TGCTCCAGCAGTCCTCAGGGAGGGATTGCAAACTCCGACTACACC.

This clone is labeled as medium-sized. All gene names here are mouse names. This chain's CDR3 is CASTWGGAETLYF. The sequenced CDR3 bases are TGTGCCAGCACCTGGGGGGGTGCAGAAACGCTGTAT. The rearrangement links TRBV4 to TRBJ2-3; TRBD2 matches at 8 bases. Read data end 1 residue before the CDR3 end; the end is taken from the germline J gene. Germline V gene lookup returns CDR1 LGHDT and CDR2 YNNKQL (reference sequence). The junction had 1 base not matched to a gene; V was cut back by 7 bases and J by 1 base. The CDR3 runs 13 residues. Based on the CDR3 plus reference TRBV4 and TRBJ2-3, the full variable domain is ETAVFQTPNYHVTQVGNEVSFNCKQTLGHDTMYWYKQDSKKLLKIMFSYNNKQLIVNETVPRRFSPQSSDKAHLNLRIKSVEPEDSAVYLCASTWGGAETLYFGSGTRLTVL.

Regarding this clone: Gene names and germline match the mouse. Read coverage stops 1 residue before the CDR3 terminus; the germline J gene supplies the remainder. V usage is TRBV3 and J usage is TRBJ2-7, with 9 bases fitting TRBD1. CDR3 size: 14 residues. CDR1 SNHLY and CDR2 FYNGKV come from the germline V gene (reference sequence). The junction had 4 bases not matched to a gene; V was cut back by 5 bases and J by 2 bases. Incomplete CDR3 DNA: TGTGCCAGCAGCACAGACAGGGGGGCCTATGAACAGTAC. Its translation: CASSTDRGAYEQY. The whole CDR3 reads CASSTDRGAYEQYF.

This clone was picked up a small number of times. Each gene name is a mouse one. The read terminates 1 residue ahead of where the CDR3 ends, so the germline J gene completes it. The chain is built from TRBV26 and TRBJ2-4; a possible D gene is TRBD1 (5 bases). The CDR3 runs 14 residues. Germline-derived CDR1 and CDR2 are KGHPV and FQNQEV (reference sequence). V lost 3 bases to trimming and J lost 0 bases, with 7 bases between them. Here the CDR3 reads CASSLDSSQNTLYF. The CDR3 bases that were read are TGTGCCAGCAGTCTAGACAGCAGTCAAAACACCTTGTAC.

There are a few counts of this clone. Genes here carry mouse names. The read finishes 1 residue shy of the CDR3 end, and the germline J gene is used to complete it. This chain joins TRBV13-1 and TRBJ2-7; unclear D gene. The ends were cut back, 0 bases at V and 0 bases at J, with 7 bases in the middle. CDR3 length equals 14 residues. CDR1 and CDR2 from the germline V gene are NSHNY and SYGAGN. Partial CDR3 DNA: TGTGCCAGCAGTGATGCCGGGGTCTCCTATGAACAGTAC. It codes for CASSDAGVSYEQY. The full CDR3 sequence reads CASSDAGVSYEQYF.

In its sample, this clone ranks as medium-sized (0.01 to 0.1%). The gene names given are mouse names. The read ends 1 residue before the CDR3 terminus; that terminus is restored from the germline J gene. The chain recombines TRBV4 with TRBJ2-4; 10 positions agree with TRBD2. The CDR3 is made up of 14 amino acids. CDR1 is LGHDT and CDR2 is YNNKQL in the germline V gene (reference sequence). With 5 bases clipped from V and 6 bases from J, the junction kept 5 bases outside the gene matches. The part of the CDR3 DNA that was read is TGTGCCAGCAGCCTCTGGGGGGGCGGCAACACCTTGTAC. It is translated as CASSLWGGGNTLY. The complete CDR3 reads CASSLWGGGNTLYF.

This clone has just one count. Gene and germline names: mouse. The read ends 1 residue shy of where the CDR3 ends; the end is completed using the germline J gene. The chain joins TRBV23 to TRBJ1-1; the listed D gene, TRBD1, was not tested against the DNA. The CDR3 totals 13 residues. CDR1 is KGHTA, CDR2 FQNQQP, per germline. The CDR3: CSSSLQGNTEVFF. The CDR3 DNA, read in part, is TGCTCCAGCAGTCTACAGGGGAACACAGAAGTCTTC.

This clone is labeled as large. Gene names denote mouse genes. The CDR3 end lies 1 residue beyond the end of the read and is filled in from the germline J gene. The V gene is TRBV14, the J gene TRBJ2-7, with 8 bases lining up with TRBD2. The germline CDR1 and CDR2 sequences are SGHDT and FRDEAV. Germline trimming cut 2 bases from V and 6 bases from J; bases unmatched to any gene: 7. The CDR3 consists of 14 residues. CDR3 bases read: TGTGCCAGCAGTTTAGTGGGGGGGGCGCGTGAACAGTAC. Translation gives CASSLVGGAREQY. The entire CDR3 reads CASSLVGGAREQYF.

By share of the sample, this clone is medium-sized. The gene symbols are mouse symbols. Incomplete CDR3 DNA: TGTGCCAGCAGTTCCCAAGACACCCAGTAC. It is translated as CASSSQDTQY. From start to end, the CDR3 is CASSSQDTQYF. The chain carries TRBV14 and TRBJ2-5; no firm D call. The CDR3 end lies 1 residue beyond the end of the read and is filled in from the germline J gene. Germline CDR1 reads SGHDT; CDR2 reads FRDEAV. Trimming removed 3 bases at V and 2 bases at J, with 1 base between. The CDR3 is made up of 11 amino acids.

The sample holds a few counts of this clone. Mouse gene names and germline throughout. The CDR3 extends 1 residue past the end of the read, so its final part is completed from the germline J gene. V gene TRBV4 combines with J gene TRBJ2-7; 7 nucleotides agree with TRBD1. This CDR3 contains 13 residues. Trimming took 4 bases from V and 0 from J; bases not matched to a gene: 0. CDR1 and CDR2 from the germline V gene are LGHDT and YNNKQL (reference sequence). The CDR3 sequence: CASSWDSSYEQYF. Partial CDR3 DNA: TGTGCCAGCAGCTGGGACAGCTCCTATGAACAGTAC.

In this sample, this clone is large. Any gene name here is a mouse gene name. Read coverage stops 1 residue before the CDR3 terminus; the germline J gene supplies the remainder. The V and J genes are TRBV26 and TRBJ1-4; D is undetermined. The germline V gene has CDR1 KGHPV and CDR2 FQNQEV (reference sequence). Trimming shortened V by 2 bases and J by 4 bases, and 5 bases separated the two germline ends. The CDR3 runs 13 residues. The CDR3 sequence: CASSLNNNERLFF. Partial CDR3 DNA: TGTGCCAGCAGTCTGAACAACAACGAAAGATTATTT.

This clone is classed as large (0.1 to 1%). Mouse gene names and germline throughout. The sequence runs out 1 residue before the end of the CDR3; the remainder is reconstructed from the germline J gene. V is TRBV31 and J is TRBJ2-4, with 10 bases matching TRBD2. The V segment lost 1 base and the J segment 0 bases; nucleotides outside the gene matches: 4. The CDR3 spans 16 residues. Germline V gives CDR1 GKSSPN, CDR2 SITVG. CDR3: CAWSPGLGTSQNTLYF. CDR3 DNA, as far as it was read: TGTGCCTGGAGTCCGGGACTGGGGACTAGTCAAAACACCTTGTAC.

About this clone: This clone may be a read error of a much larger clone one base away. Mouse gene names and germline throughout. The read terminates 1 residue ahead of where the CDR3 ends, so the germline J gene completes it. Other DNA sequences in the same sample also yield this CDR3. The chain employs TRBV26 and TRBJ2-7; 8 bases match TRBD1. Losses at the gene ends were 6 bases for V and 0 bases for J; bases not matched to a gene: 4. The germline gives CDR1 KGHPV, CDR2 FQNQEV (reference sequence). CDR3 size: 14 residues. CDR3 region: CASSGTGGSYEQYF. Incomplete CDR3 DNA: TGTGCCAGCAGCGGGACAGGAGGCTCCTATGAACAGTAC. Supplemented by reference TRBV26 and TRBJ2-7, the full variable domain reads NSKVIQTPRYLVKGQGQKAKMRCIPEKGHPVVFWYQQNKNNEFKFLINFQNQEVLQQIDMTEKRFSAECPSNSPCSLEIQSSEAGDSALYLCASSGTGGSYEQYFGPGTRLTVL.

Of note for this clone: Germline and genes: mouse. The sequenced fragment ends 1 residue before the CDR3 boundary, so the rest is inferred from the germline J gene. The sample holds other DNA sequences that translate to the same CDR3. The gene calls are TRBV26 and TRBJ1-2; D is unresolved. Germline CDR1 KGHPV, CDR2 FQNQEV (reference sequence). Trimming removed 6 bases from V and 0 bases from J, with 8 bases in between. The CDR3 extends over 13 amino acids. CDR3 sequence: CASSLQANSDYTF. CDR3 DNA (partial): TGTGCCAGCAGCCTTCAAGCAAACTCCGACTACACC.

For this clone: Germline and genes here are mouse. Coverage ceases 1 residue before the CDR3 finishes, and the germline J gene fills in the end. This chain uses TRBV13-2 with TRBJ2-5; weak D call: TRBD1 (5 bases). The CDR3 runs to 13 residues. In germline, CDR1 is NNHNN, CDR2 SYGAGS (reference sequence). Trimming took off 3 bases at V and 1 base at J, with 6 bases between the two ends. CDR3 in amino acids: CASGARDQDTQYF. The covered CDR3 bases are TGTGCCAGCGGTGCCAGGGACCAAGACACCCAGTAC.

This clone rates as medium-sized. The gene names given are mouse names. The sequence runs out 1 residue before the end of the CDR3; the remainder is reconstructed from the germline J gene. The chain employs TRBV5 and TRBJ2-1, with TRBD1 matching 9 bases. Per the germline V gene, CDR1 is LGHNA and CDR2 is YNLKQL (reference sequence). The CDR3 has 15 amino acids. V lost 3 bases and J lost 0; bases outside the gene matches: 0. CDR3 sequence reads: CASSQDRGNYAEQFF. The sequenced CDR3 bases are TGTGCCAGCAGCCAGGACAGGGGTAACTATGCTGAGCAGTTC.

This clone was recorded once. Mouse gene names apply. Read sequence stops 1 residue before the CDR3 end, and the germline J gene provides the missing end. The chain carries TRBV19 and TRBJ2-4, with 10 positions matching TRBD2. CDR3 length: 16 amino acids. Germline CDR1 reads FNHDT; CDR2 reads SITEND (reference sequence). J lost 0 bases, V lost 2 bases, and 3 bases had no gene match. The CDR3 bases that were read are TGTGCCAGCAGTATGGGGACTGGGGCTAGTCAAAACACCTTGTAC. Amino acid sequence: CASSMGTGASQNTLY. The full-length CDR3 reads as CASSMGTGASQNTLYF.

Note on this clone: The gene symbols are mouse symbols. The read is 1 residue too short to cover the CDR3 end, so that end is filled in from the germline J gene. This rearrangement joins TRBV26 to TRBJ1-1, with 8 bases fitting TRBD1. Germline CDR1 and CDR2: KGHPV and FQNQEV (reference sequence). The V segment lost 4 bases and the J segment 3 bases; nucleotides outside the gene matches: 1. This CDR3 is built from 13 residues. This chain's CDR3 is CASSRQGYTEVFF. The DNA read from the CDR3 is TGTGCCAGCAGTCGACAGGGGTACACAGAAGTCTTC.

With regard to this clone: Only one base separates this from a far larger clonotype, so it likely reflects a read error. The genes are named according to mouse. The CDR3 is cut off 1 residue early in the read; its end comes from the germline J gene. The rearrangement joins TRBV13-2 to TRBJ2-7; 8 bases map to TRBD2. Germline trimming cut 2 bases from V and 0 bases from J; bases unmatched to any gene: 1. Germline lookup yields CDR1 NNHNN and CDR2 SYGAGS (reference sequence). The CDR3 has 14 residues. The CDR3 DNA, read in part, is TGTGCCAGCGGTGACTGGGGGGACTCCTATGAACAGTAC. Translation gives CASGDWGDSYEQY. The entire CDR3 protein is CASGDWGDSYEQYF.

With regard to this clone: Gene names refer to mouse genes. The part of the CDR3 DNA that was read is TGTGCCAGCGGGGGACAGGGGGCTGGTGCAGAAACGCTGTAT. Its translation: CASGGQGAGAETLY. The whole CDR3 sequence reads CASGGQGAGAETLYF. The chain has TRBV13-2 and TRBJ2-3; 12 bases align to TRBD1. The read ends 1 residue before the CDR3 terminus; that terminus is restored from the germline J gene. The germline CDR1 and CDR2 sequences are NNHNN and SYGAGS (reference sequence). This CDR3 region has 15 residues. V lost 5 bases and J lost 1; bases outside the gene matches: 2.

With regard to this clone: Any gene name here is a mouse gene name. Here the CDR3 reads CSSRDRGQDTEVFF. The DNA read from the CDR3 is TGCTCCAGCAGGGACAGGGGGCAGGACACAGAAGTCTTC. The V gene is TRBV23, the J gene TRBJ1-1; TRBD1 is the table's D call, not checked against the DNA. The read stops 1 residue short of the end of the CDR3; the missing end is completed from the germline J gene. CDR1 KGHTA and CDR2 FQNQQP come from the germline V gene. There are 14 residues in the CDR3.

This clone ranks as medium-sized. The gene names here belong to mouse. Coverage ceases 1 residue before the CDR3 finishes, and the germline J gene fills in the end. V usage is TRBV26 and J usage is TRBJ2-1; perhaps TRBD1 as D (6 bases). The CDR3 sequence is 14 residues long. V was shortened by 3 bases and J by 1 base, with 7 bases between the two germline ends. CDR1 and CDR2 from the germline V gene are KGHPV and FQNQEV (reference sequence). CDR3 DNA (partial): TGTGCCAGCAGTCTACAGGGCAACTATGCTGAGCAGTTC. Translated, it gives CASSLQGNYAEQF. The CDR3 as a whole reads CASSLQGNYAEQFF.

Concerning this clone: Mouse gene names and germline throughout. The read terminates 1 residue before the CDR3 end, so the remaining end is supplied by the germline J gene. This sequence joins TRBV26 and TRBJ1-1; D is possibly TRBD1 (5 bases). V was pared by 6 bases and J by 1 base, with 6 bases between. Germline V CDR1 and CDR2: KGHPV, FQNQEV (reference sequence). The CDR3 contains 12 residues. The CDR3 sequence is CASRDKNTEVFF. The CDR3 DNA, read in part, is TGTGCCAGCAGGGACAAAAACACAGAAGTCTTC.

This clone is deemed medium-sized. Mouse gene names and germline throughout. Read data end 1 residue before the CDR3 end; the end is taken from the germline J gene. V gene TRBV13-2 combines with J gene TRBJ2-7, with D unclear. Germline lookup yields CDR1 NNHNN and CDR2 SYGAGS (reference sequence). This CDR3 is built from 11 residues. The V and J ends lost 0 bases and 7 bases respectively, with 5 bases between them. CDR3 DNA (partial): TGTGCCAGCGGTGATGCTAGGGAACAGTAC. It is translated as CASGDAREQY. The entire CDR3 protein reads CASGDAREQYF.

Note on this clone: Gene names follow the mouse nomenclature. The read ends 1 residue early relative to the CDR3; the germline J gene fills the gap. The J gene is TRBJ2-1, the V gene TRBV16; 7 bases align to TRBD1. There are 13 residues in the CDR3. Trimming cost V 2 bases and J 5 bases; bases outside gene matches: 0. Germline V gene data show CDR1 as SGHSA and CDR2 as FRNQAP. CDR3 residues: CASSLQGDAEQFF. The sequenced CDR3 bases are TGTGCAAGCAGCTTACAGGGGGATGCTGAGCAGTTC. Looking up the rest from reference TRBV16 and TRBJ2-1 gives the full variable domain: NAGVIQTPRHKVTGKGQEATLWCEPISGHSAVFWYRQTIVQGLEFLTYFRNQAPIDDSGMPKERFSAQMPNQSHSTLKIQSTQPQDSAVYLCASSLQGDAEQFFGPGTRLTVL.

Remarks on this clone: Germline and genes: mouse. The sequence runs out 1 residue before the end of the CDR3; the remainder is reconstructed from the germline J gene. The rearrangement joins TRBV19 to TRBJ2-1; D call uncertain. The CDR3 covers 14 residues. Germline values: CDR1 FNHDT, CDR2 SITEND (reference sequence). Trimming shortened V by 2 bases and J by 1 base, and 7 bases separated the two germline ends. The CDR3 sequence: CASSIGGNYAEQFF. CDR3 DNA, as far as it was read: TGTGCCAGCAGTATCGGTGGGAACTATGCTGAGCAGTTC.

As regards this clone: Gene names and germline match the mouse. The read falls 1 residue short of the CDR3 end, and the missing part is taken from the germline J gene. Distinct nucleotide sequences in the sample also encode this CDR3. V usage is TRBV20 and J usage is TRBJ2-7; D ambiguous. V was clipped by 3 bases and J by 3 bases, with 6 bases between them. This CDR3 contains 11 residues. Germline V gene lookup returns CDR1 GFQATS and CDR2 STVNSAI. The sequenced part of the CDR3 DNA is TGTGGTGCTAGAGGCGGCTATGAACAGTAC. Its translation: CGARGGYEQY. The whole CDR3 reads CGARGGYEQYF. The whole variable domain, filled in from reference TRBV20 and TRBJ2-7, reads GALVYQYPRRTICKSGTSMRMECQAVGFQATSVAWYRQSPQKTFELIALSTVNSAIKYEQNFTQEKFPISHPNLSFSSMTVLNAYLEDRGLYLCGARGGYEQYFGPGTRLTVL.

This clone is medium-sized within its sample. The gene names here belong to mouse. The read is 1 residue too short to cover the CDR3 end, so that end is filled in from the germline J gene. The V and J genes are TRBV3 and TRBJ2-1; 8 bases agree with TRBD2. Germline values: CDR1 SNHLY, CDR2 FYNGKV (reference sequence). This CDR3 has 16 amino acids. The ends lost 2 bases at V and 4 bases at J; junction bases unmatched: 7. The covered CDR3 bases are TGTGCCAGCAGCTTAATATCTGGGGGGACTTATGCTGAGCAGTTC. This translates into CASSLISGGTYAEQF. The entire CDR3 is CASSLISGGTYAEQFF.

This clone has more than one count but fewer than ten. Gene names and germline refer to mouse. The missing CDR3 end, 1 residue past where the read stops, is filled in from the germline J gene. J is TRBJ1-4 and V is TRBV1; D ambiguous. The CDR3 totals 15 residues. V lost 0 bases, J lost 0 bases, and 5 bases lay in between. Germline V gene sequence: CDR1 NSQYPW, CDR2 LRSPGD (reference sequence). CDR3 DNA, as far as it was read: TGCACCTGCAGTGCAGATCCAATTTCCAACGAAAGATTATTT. Translation gives CTCSADPISNERLF. The full CDR3 reads CTCSADPISNERLFF.

On this clone itself: Gene and germline names: mouse. The read ends 1 residue early relative to the CDR3; the germline J gene fills the gap. The V gene is TRBV26, the J gene TRBJ2-3; a weak D match, TRBD1 (6 bases). This CDR3 is built from 13 residues. Per the germline V gene, CDR1 is KGHPV and CDR2 is FQNQEV (reference sequence). Trimming took off 5 bases at V and 4 bases at J, with 10 bases between the two ends. Incomplete CDR3 DNA: TGTGCCAGCAGTAAGGGACAACCAGAAACGCTGTAT. Translated: CASSKGQPETLY. The whole CDR3 is CASSKGQPETLYF.